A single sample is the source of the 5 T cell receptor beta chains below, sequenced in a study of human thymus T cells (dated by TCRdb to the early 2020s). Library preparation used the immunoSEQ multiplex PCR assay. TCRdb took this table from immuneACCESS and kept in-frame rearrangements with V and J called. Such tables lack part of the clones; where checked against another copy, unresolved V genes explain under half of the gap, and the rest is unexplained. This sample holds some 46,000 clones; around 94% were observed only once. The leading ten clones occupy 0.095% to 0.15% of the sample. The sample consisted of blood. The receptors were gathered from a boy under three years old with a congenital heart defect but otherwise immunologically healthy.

The chain's CDR3 is CASRHPRTDTQYF. DNA for the CDR3: TGTGCCAGCAGGCATCCTCGCACAGATACGCAGTATTTT. The chain joins TRBV6-6 to TRBJ2-3, with D unresolved. The length of the CDR3 is 13 residues. CDR1 and CDR2 (germline): MNHNY, SVGAGI (reference sequence). V was cut by 6 bases and J by 1 base, with 8 bases left in between.

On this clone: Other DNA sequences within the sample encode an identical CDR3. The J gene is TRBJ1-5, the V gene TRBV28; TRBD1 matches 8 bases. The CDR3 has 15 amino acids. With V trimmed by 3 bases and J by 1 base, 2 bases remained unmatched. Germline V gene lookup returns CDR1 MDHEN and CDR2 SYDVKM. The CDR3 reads CASSFRTGSNQPQHF. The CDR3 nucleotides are TGTGCCAGCAGTTTTCGGACAGGGAGCAATCAGCCCCAGCATTTT.

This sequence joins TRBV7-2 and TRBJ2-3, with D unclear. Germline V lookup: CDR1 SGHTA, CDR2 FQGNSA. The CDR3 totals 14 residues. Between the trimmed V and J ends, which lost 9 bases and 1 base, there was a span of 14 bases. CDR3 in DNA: TGTGCCAGTAAGCCGGGTCTCGGCACAGATACGCAGTATTTT. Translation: CASKPGLGTDTQYF.

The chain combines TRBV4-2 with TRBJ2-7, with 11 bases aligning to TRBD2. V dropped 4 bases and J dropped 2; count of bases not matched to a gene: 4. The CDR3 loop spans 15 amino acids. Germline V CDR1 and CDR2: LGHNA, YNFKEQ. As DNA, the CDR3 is TGTGCCAGCAGCCGAACGACTAGCGGGACCTACGAGCAGTACTTC. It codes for CASSRTTSGTYEQYF.

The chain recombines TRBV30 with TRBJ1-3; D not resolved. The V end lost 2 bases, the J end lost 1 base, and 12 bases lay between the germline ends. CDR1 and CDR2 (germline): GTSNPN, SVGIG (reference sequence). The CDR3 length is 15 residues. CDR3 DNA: TGTGCCTGGAGTCTAGGGTGGGGATCTGGAAACACCATATATTTT. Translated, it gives CAWSLGWGSGNTIYF. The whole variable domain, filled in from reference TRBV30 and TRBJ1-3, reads SQTIHQWPATLVQPVGSPLSLECTVEGTSNPNLYWYRQAAGRGLQLLFYSVGIGQISSEVPQNLSASRPQDRQFILSSKKLLLSDSGFYLCAWSLGWGSGNTIYFGEGSWLTVV.